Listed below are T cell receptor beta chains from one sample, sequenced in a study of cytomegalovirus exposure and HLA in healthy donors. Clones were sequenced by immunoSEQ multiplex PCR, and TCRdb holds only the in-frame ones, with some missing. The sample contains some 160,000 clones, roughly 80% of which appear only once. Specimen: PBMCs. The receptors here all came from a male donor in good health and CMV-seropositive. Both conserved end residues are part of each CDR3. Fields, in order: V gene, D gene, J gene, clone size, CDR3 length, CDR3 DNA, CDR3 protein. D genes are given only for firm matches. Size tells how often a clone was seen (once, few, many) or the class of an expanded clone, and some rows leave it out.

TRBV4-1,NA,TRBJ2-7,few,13,TGCGCCAGCAGCCTCACCTCCAGCTACGAGCAGTACTTC,CASSLTSSYEQYF
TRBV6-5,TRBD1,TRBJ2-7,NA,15,TGTGCCAGCAGTGCCCCGGAGACAGGGTCTTACGAGCAGTACTTC,CASSAPETGSYEQYF
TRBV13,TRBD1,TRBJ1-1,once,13,TGTGCCAGTAACAGGGGGCAGGACACTGAAGCTTTCTTT,CASNRGQDTEAFF
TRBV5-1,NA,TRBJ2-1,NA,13,TGCGCCAGCAGCCCTAGCTCCTACAATGAGCAGTTCTTC,CASSPSSYNEQFF
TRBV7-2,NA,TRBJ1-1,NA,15,TGTGCCAGCACCCAGAGGCGGGGTTTTGGCACTGAAGCTTTCTTT,CASTQRRGFGTEAFF
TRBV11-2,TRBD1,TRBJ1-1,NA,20,TGTGCCAGCAGCTTAGATGGGACAGGGAAGGTCTTCGTCAGGGGCACTGAAGCTTTCTTT,CASSLDGTGKVFVRGTEAFF
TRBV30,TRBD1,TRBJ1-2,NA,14,TGTGCCTGGAGCTCTGGACAGGATAACTATGGCTACACCTTC,CAWSSGQDNYGYTF
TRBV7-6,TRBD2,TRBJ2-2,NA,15,TGTGCCAGCAGCGTCGGGACTAGTGGAACCGGGGAGCTGTTTTTT,CASSVGTSGTGELFF
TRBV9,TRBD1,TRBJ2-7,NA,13,TGTGCCAGCAGCACAGGGGTTTACGACGAGCAGTACTTC,CASSTGVYDEQYF
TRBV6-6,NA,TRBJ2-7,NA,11,TGTGCCAGCAGTCCAGCCTACGAGCAGTACTTC,CASSPAYEQYF
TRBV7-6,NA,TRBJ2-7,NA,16,TGTGCCAGCAGCTTACATCCGGAGGGCCTATCGCTCGAGCAGTACTTC,CASSLHPEGLSLEQYF
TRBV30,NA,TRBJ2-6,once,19,TGTGCCTGGAGTATGATTGGATGGGGCAGAAACACTGGGGCCAACGTCCTGACTTTC,CAWSMIGWGRNTGANVLTF
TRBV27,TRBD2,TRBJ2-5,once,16,TGTGCCAGCAGTTCCTTAGGGCGGGGGGCTCAAGAGACCCAGTACTTC,CASSSLGRGAQETQYF
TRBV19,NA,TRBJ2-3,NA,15,TGTGCCAGTAGTATGTCGGCGGGGACCACAGATACGCAGTATTTT,CASSMSAGTTDTQYF
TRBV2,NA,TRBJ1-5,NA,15,TGTGCCAGCAGTGAAGCAAGGGGAAGCAATCAGCCCCAGCATTTT,CASSEARGSNQPQHF
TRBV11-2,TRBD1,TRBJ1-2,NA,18,TGTGCCAGCACCTTACGCTCGACAGGGGCGAATATTGGGTACGGCTACACCTTC,CASTLRSTGANIGYGYTF
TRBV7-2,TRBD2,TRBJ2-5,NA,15,TGTGCCAGCAGCTACAGACTAGCGGGGCAAGAGACCCAGTACTTC,CASSYRLAGQETQYF
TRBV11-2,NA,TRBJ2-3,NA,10,TGTGCCAGCAGCTCCAATACGCAGTATTTT,CASSSNTQYF
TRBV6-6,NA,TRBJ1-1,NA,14,TGTGCCAGCACCCCGGCAGGTCCCCACACTGAAGCTTTCTTT,CASTPAGPHTEAFF